Shown below are 14 T cell receptor beta chains from a single sample sequenced in a study of glioma-infiltrating T cells after dendritic cell vaccination. The assay was immunoSEQ multiplex PCR, and TCRdb's table has in-frame clones only and misses some. The sample contains roughly 100,000 clones, around 91% of which appear only once. Time point in this sample: after dendritic cell vaccination, including at tumor progression/relapse. Here the sequenced sample was blood, taken after dendritic cell vaccination. These receptor sequences come from a human donor with glioblastoma.

As for this clone: Other nucleotide sequences from this sample produce the same CDR3. The chain is built from TRBV5-8 and TRBJ1-6, with D uncertain. In germline, CDR1 is SGHTS, CDR2 YDEGEE. CDR3 length: 15 amino acids. V lost 5 bases to trimming and J lost 5 bases, with 14 bases between them. The CDR3, as DNA: TGTGCCAGCAGTTTGTCCGGGAGAAATAATTCACCCCTCCACTTT. It translates to CASSLSGRNNSPLHF.

The chain recombines TRBV9 with TRBJ2-2; 8 positions agree with TRBD2. Germline lookup yields CDR1 SGDLS and CDR2 YYNGEE. J gave up 2 bases and V 2 bases, and 14 bases lay outside the gene matches. The CDR3 has 19 residues. The CDR3 protein is CASSVLAGGGAGNTGELFF. For the CDR3, the DNA is TGTGCCAGCAGCGTCTTGGCGGGGGGAGGGGCCGGAAACACCGGGGAGCTGTTTTTT.

V usage is TRBV9 and J usage is TRBJ2-2; maybe TRBD2 (6 bases). The CDR3 spans 16 residues. V lost 0 bases and J lost 3, with 12 bases in between. The germline CDR1 and CDR2 sequences are SGDLS and YYNGEE. The chain's CDR3 is CASSVVEGYDTGELFF. The CDR3 coding sequence is TGTGCCAGCAGCGTAGTGGAGGGATATGACACCGGGGAGCTGTTTTTT.

The V and J genes are TRBV4-1 and TRBJ1-2, with 10 bases matching TRBD1. There are 18 residues in the CDR3. The junction had 9 bases not matched to a gene; V was cut back by 0 bases and J by 2 bases. The germline V gene has CDR1 MGHRA and CDR2 YSYEKL. The CDR3 loop reads CASSQDRSGTGDNYGYTF. In nucleotides, the CDR3 is TGCGCCAGCAGCCAAGACCGCTCCGGGACAGGGGACAACTATGGCTACACCTTC.

The rearrangement uses TRBV19 and TRBJ1-4; 7 bases agree with TRBD1. In germline, CDR1 is LNHDA, CDR2 SQIVND (reference sequence). J lost 7 bases, V lost 4 bases, and 6 bases had no gene match. The CDR3 contains 14 residues. CDR3 in amino acids: CASSKRQGVEKLFF. The CDR3 region has the DNA TGTGCCAGTAGTAAACGCCAGGGGGTTGAAAAACTGTTTTTT.

The chain couples TRBV9 to TRBJ1-1; no reliable D call. The germline V gene encodes CDR1 SGDLS and CDR2 YYNGEE. This CDR3 contains 14 residues. The V end was cut by 3 bases, the J end by 1 base, with 10 bases between. The CDR3 nucleotides read TGTGCCAGCAGCGAAAATAGAGAGAACACTGAAGCTTTCTTT. It encodes CASSENRENTEAFF.

This rearrangement joins TRBV6-1 to TRBJ2-7, with D tentatively TRBD1 (6 bases). Looked up from germline, CDR1 is MNHNS and CDR2 is SASEGT. Trimming stripped 0 bases from V and 5 bases from J, with 14 bases between. The CDR3 contains 15 residues. The CDR3 protein is CASSEAGTPPNEQYF. The CDR3 nucleotides read TGTGCCAGCAGTGAAGCTGGGACACCACCCAACGAGCAGTACTTC.

The J gene is TRBJ2-4, the V gene TRBV13, with D perhaps matching TRBD2 (6 bases). Trimming took 6 bases from V and 1 from J, leaving 10 bases between them. Looked up from germline, CDR1 is PRHDT and CDR2 is FYEKMQ (reference sequence). The length of the CDR3 is 14 residues. This CDR3 is CASSPGGAKNIQYF. In DNA form, the CDR3 reads TGTGCCAGCAGTCCCGGAGGGGCCAAAAACATTCAGTACTTC.

J is TRBJ2-3 and V is TRBV30, with 12 bases matching TRBD2. CDR1 GTSNPN and CDR2 SVGIG come from the germline V gene (reference sequence). Losses at the gene ends were 4 bases for V and 3 bases for J; bases not matched to a gene: 5. The CDR3 extends over 15 amino acids. The CDR3 here is CAWTSGRAWTDTQYF. Here the CDR3 DNA reads TGTGCCTGGACTAGCGGGAGGGCCTGGACAGATACGCAGTATTTT. Full variable domain (missing parts from reference TRBV30 and TRBJ2-3): SQTIHQWPATLVQPVGSPLSLECTVEGTSNPNLYWYRQAAGRGLQLLFYSVGIGQISSEVPQNLSASRPQDRQFILSSKKLLLSDSGFYLCAWTSGRAWTDTQYFGPGTRLTVL.

The V and J genes are TRBV11-2 and TRBJ2-2; D unresolved. From germline, CDR1 is SGHAT and CDR2 FQNNGV. Trimming took off 1 base at V and 1 base at J, with 4 bases between the two ends. The CDR3 has 14 amino acids. The CDR3, as DNA: TGTGCCAGCAGCTTAGCCAGGAACACCGGGGAGCTGTTTTTT. Amino acid sequence: CASSLARNTGELFF. Full variable domain (remainder filled in from reference TRBV11-2 and TRBJ2-2): EAGVAQSPRYKIIEKRQSVAFWCNPISGHATLYWYQQILGQGPKLLIQFQNNGVVDDSQLPKDRFSAERLKGVDSTLKIQPAKLEDSAVYLCASSLARNTGELFFGEGSRLTVL.

The V call is TRBV19, the J call TRBJ1-1; the match to TRBD1 covers 7 bases. Looked up from germline, CDR1 is LNHDA and CDR2 is SQIVND (reference sequence). The CDR3 has 14 residues. Germline trimming cut 1 base from V and 2 bases from J; bases unmatched to any gene: 1. The DNA for the CDR3 is TGTGCCAGTAGTATAGGACAGGGAAACACTGAAGCTTTCTTT. Protein: CASSIGQGNTEAFF. Combining the CDR3 with reference TRBV19 and TRBJ1-1 gives the whole variable domain DGGITQSPKYLFRKEGQNVTLSCEQNLNHDAMYWYRQDPGQGLRLIYYSQIVNDFQKGDIAEGYSVSREKKESFPLTVTSAQKNPTAFYLCASSIGQGNTEAFFGQGTRLTVV.

The chain employs TRBV4-1 and TRBJ2-1; 13 bases match TRBD2. Germline CDR1 is MGHRA and CDR2 is YSYEKL. The CDR3 has 18 amino acids. V lost 3 bases and J lost 5; bases outside the gene matches: 10. In DNA, the CDR3 is TGCGCCAGCAGCCAGGTCGGACTAGCGGGGGCCTTAAACAATGAGCAGTTCTTC. Translated: CASSQVGLAGALNNEQFF.

This chain connects TRBV2 to TRBJ2-3; 10 bases align to TRBD2. The junction had 6 bases not matched to a gene; V was cut back by 7 bases and J by 5 bases. Per the germline V gene, CDR1 is SNHLY and CDR2 is FYNNEI. The CDR3 covers 14 residues. The CDR3 nucleotides read TGTGCCAGCATGCCCAGCGGGAGGGGAGATACGCAGTATTTT. Its protein is CASMPSGRGDTQYF.

This clone appeared a single time. The J gene is TRBJ2-1, the V gene TRBV6-5; D not certain. CDR3 length: 15 residues. Germline loops: CDR1 MNHEY, CDR2 SVGAGI. Trimming took 6 bases from V and 0 from J, leaving 12 bases between them. The chain's CDR3 is CASRSTVSSYNEQFF. The CDR3 DNA reads TGTGCCAGCAGGTCGACTGTTAGCTCCTACAATGAGCAGTTCTTC.